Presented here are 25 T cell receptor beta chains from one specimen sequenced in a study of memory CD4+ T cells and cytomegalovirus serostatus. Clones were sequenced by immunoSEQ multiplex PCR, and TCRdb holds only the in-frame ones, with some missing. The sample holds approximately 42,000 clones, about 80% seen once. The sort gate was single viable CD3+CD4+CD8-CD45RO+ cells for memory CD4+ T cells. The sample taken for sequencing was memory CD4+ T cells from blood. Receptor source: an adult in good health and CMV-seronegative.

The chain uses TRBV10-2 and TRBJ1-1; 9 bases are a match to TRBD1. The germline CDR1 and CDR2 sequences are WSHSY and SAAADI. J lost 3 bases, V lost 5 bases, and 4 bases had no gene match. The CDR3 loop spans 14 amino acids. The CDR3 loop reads CASSYRGPHTEAFF. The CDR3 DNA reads TGCGCCAGCAGTTACAGGGGGCCCCACACTGAAGCTTTCTTT.

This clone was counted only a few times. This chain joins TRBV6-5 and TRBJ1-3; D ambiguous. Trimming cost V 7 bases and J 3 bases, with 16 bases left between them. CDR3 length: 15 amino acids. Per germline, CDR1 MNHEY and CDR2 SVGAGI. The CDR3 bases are TGTGCCAGCAAAAGGGTCGAGGGCGGTGGAAACACCATATATTTT. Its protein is CASKRVEGGGNTIYF.

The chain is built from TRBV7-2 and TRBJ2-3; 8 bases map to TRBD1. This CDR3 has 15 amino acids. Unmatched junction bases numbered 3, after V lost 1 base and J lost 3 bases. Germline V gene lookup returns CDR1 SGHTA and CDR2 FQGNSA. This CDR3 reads CASSLDGTGTDTQYF. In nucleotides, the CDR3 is TGTGCCAGCAGCTTAGACGGGACAGGAACAGATACGCAGTATTTT.

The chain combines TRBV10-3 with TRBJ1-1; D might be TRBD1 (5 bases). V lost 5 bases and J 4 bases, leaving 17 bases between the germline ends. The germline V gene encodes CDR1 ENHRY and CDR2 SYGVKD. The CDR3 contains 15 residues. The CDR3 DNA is TGTGCCATCAGTTTACAGGCAGGCACACTCACTGAAGCTTTCTTT. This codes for CAISLQAGTLTEAFF.

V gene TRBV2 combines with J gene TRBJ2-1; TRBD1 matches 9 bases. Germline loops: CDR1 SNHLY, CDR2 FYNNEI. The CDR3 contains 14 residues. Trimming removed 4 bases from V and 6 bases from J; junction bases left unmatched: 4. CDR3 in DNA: TGTGCCAGCAGTGGACAGGGGGACCGCAATGAGCAGTTCTTC. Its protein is CASSGQGDRNEQFF.

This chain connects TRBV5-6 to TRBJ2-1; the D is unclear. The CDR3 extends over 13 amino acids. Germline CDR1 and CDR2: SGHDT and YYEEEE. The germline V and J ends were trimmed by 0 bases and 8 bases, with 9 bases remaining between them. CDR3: CASSLVSTDEQFF. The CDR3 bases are TGTGCCAGCAGCTTGGTGTCTACCGATGAGCAGTTCTTC.

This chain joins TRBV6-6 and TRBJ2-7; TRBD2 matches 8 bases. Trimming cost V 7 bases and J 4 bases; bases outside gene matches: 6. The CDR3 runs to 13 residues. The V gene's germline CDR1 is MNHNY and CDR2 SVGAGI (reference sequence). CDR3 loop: CASKPGGDYEQYF. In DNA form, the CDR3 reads TGTGCCAGCAAACCGGGGGGGGATTACGAGCAGTACTTC.

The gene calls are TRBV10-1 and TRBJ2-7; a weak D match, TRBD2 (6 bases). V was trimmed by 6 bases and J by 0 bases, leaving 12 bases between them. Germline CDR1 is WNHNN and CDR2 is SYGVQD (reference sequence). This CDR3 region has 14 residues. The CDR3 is CASSLTSYSYEQYF. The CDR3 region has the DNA TGCGCCAGCAGCTTGACTAGTTACTCCTACGAGCAGTACTTC.

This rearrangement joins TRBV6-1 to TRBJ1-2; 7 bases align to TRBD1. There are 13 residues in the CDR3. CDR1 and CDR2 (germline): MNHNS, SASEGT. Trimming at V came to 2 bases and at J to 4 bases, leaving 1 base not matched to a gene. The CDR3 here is CASSESGGYGYTF. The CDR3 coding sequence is TGTGCCAGCAGTGAATCAGGGGGCTATGGCTACACCTTC.

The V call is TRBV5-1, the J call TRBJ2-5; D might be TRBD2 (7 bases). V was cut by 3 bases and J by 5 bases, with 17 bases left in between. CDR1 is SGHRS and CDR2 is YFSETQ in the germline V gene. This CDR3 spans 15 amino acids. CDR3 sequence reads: CASSWERDTVETQYF. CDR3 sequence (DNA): TGCGCCAGCAGCTGGGAGCGGGACACCGTCGAGACCCAGTACTTC. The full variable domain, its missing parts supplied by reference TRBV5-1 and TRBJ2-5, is KAGVTQTPRYLIKTRGQQVTLSCSPISGHRSVSWYQQTPGQGLQFLFEYFSETQRNKGNFPGRFSGRQFSNSRSEMNVSTLELGDSALYLCASSWERDTVETQYFGPGTRLLVL.

The DNA of the CDR3 is TGTGCCAGCAGCGCGGGACTAGCGGGAGTTTTTGAGCAGTACTTC. As protein: CASSAGLAGVFEQYF. The chain carries TRBV9 and TRBJ2-7; 14 positions agree with TRBD2. This CDR3 contains 15 residues. Germline V lookup: CDR1 SGDLS, CDR2 YYNGEE. V gave up 3 bases and J gave up 7 bases; unmatched junction bases: 6.

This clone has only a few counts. CDR3 DNA sequence: TGTGCCAGCAGCGGGGCGACTAGCGTTTCCTACAATGAGCAGTTCTTC. It is translated as CASSGATSVSYNEQFF. The V call is TRBV11-3, the J call TRBJ2-1; the match to TRBD2 covers 8 bases. Germline V gene sequence: CDR1 SGHNT, CDR2 YENEEA. The CDR3 loop spans 16 amino acids. With V trimmed by 5 bases and J by 1 base, 7 bases remained unmatched.

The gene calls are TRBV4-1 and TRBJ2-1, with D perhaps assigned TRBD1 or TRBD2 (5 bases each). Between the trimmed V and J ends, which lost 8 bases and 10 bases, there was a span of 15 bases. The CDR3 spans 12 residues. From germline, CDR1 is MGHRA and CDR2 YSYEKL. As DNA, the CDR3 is TGCGCCAGCGGGGACGGCTATTGGGAGCAGTTCTTC. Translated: CASGDGYWEQFF.

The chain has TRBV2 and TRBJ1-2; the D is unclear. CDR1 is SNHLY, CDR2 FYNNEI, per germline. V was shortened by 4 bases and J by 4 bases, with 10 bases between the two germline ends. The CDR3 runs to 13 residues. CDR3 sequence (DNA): TGTGCCAGCAGTGTAGGCAACGGCTATGGCTACACCTTC. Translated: CASSVGNGYGYTF.

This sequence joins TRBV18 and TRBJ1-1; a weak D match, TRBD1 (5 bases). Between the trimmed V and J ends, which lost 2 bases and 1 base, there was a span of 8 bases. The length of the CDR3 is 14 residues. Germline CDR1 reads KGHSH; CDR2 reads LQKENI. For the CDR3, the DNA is TGTGCCAGCTCACCAGTTCAGGGGAACACTGAAGCTTTCTTT. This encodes CASSPVQGNTEAFF.

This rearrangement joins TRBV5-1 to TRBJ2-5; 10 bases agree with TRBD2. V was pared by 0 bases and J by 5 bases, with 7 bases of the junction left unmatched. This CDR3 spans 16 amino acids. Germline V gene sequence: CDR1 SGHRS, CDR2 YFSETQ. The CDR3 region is CASSLEVAGGWETQYF. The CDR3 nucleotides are TGCGCCAGCAGCTTGGAGGTAGCGGGAGGATGGGAGACCCAGTACTTC.

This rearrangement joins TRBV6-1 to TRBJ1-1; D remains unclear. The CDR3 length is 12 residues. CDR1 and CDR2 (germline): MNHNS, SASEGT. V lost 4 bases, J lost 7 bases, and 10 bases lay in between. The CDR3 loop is CASSALESEAFF. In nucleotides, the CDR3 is TGTGCCAGCAGTGCTCTAGAGAGTGAAGCTTTCTTT.

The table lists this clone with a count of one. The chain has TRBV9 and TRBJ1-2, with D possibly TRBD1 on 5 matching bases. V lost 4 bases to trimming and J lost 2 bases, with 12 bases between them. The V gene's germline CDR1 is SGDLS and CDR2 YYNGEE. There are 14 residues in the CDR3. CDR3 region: CASSLGTDNYGYTF. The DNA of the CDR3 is TGTGCCAGCAGCCTTGGGACGGACAACTATGGCTACACCTTC.

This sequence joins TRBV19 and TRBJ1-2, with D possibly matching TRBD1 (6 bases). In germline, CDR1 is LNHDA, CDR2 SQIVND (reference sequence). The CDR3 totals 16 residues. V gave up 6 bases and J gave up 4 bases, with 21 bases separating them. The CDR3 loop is CASSPQSYGTIYGYTF. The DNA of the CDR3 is TGTGCCAGTAGCCCACAATCCTACGGGACAATCTATGGCTACACCTTC.

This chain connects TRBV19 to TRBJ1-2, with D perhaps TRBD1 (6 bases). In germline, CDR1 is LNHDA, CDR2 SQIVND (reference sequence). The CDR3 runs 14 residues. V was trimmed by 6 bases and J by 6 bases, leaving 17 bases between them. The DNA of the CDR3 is TGTGCCAGTAGGGGGACAATTCGGGGAAATGGCTACACCTTC. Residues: CASRGTIRGNGYTF.

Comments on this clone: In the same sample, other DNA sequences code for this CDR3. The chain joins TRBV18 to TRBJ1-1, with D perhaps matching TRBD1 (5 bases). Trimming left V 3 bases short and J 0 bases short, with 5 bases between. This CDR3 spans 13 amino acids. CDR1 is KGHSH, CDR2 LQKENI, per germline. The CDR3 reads CASSPTVNTEAFF. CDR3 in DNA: TGTGCCAGCTCACCGACAGTGAACACTGAAGCTTTCTTT.

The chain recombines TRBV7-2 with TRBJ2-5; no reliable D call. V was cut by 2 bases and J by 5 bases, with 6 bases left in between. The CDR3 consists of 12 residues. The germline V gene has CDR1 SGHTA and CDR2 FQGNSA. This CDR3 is CASSLYDETQYF. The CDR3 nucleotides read TGTGCCAGCAGCTTATACGATGAGACCCAGTACTTC.

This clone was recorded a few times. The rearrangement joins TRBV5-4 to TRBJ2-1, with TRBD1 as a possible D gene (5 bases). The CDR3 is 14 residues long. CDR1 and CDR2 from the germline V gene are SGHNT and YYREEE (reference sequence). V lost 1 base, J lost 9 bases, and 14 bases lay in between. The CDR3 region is CASSLPPRAAEQFF. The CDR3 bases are TGTGCCAGCAGCTTGCCCCCCAGGGCAGCTGAGCAGTTCTTC.

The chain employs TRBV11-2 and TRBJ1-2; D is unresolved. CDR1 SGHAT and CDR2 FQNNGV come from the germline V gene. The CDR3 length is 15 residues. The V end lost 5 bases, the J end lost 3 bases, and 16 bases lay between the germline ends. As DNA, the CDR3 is TGTGCCAGCAGCGACACTTATGGACGGGACTATGGCTACACCTTC. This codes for CASSDTYGRDYGYTF.

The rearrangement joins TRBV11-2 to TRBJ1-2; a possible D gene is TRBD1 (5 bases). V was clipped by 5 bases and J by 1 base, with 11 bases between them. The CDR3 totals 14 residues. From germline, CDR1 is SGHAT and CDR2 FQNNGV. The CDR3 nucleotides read TGTGCCAGCAGCGAGGGACGCTTTAACTATGGCTACACCTTC. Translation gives CASSEGRFNYGYTF.